This T cell receptor (beta chain) was captured by sequencing in a study of tumor-infiltrating lymphocytes in primary liver carcinoma. On the study more broadly: The tumors ranged from about 4.2 to 10 cm across and fell within stage T1-T3 N0M0. Study-wide findings and caveats: Blood had a significantly lower top-250-clone fraction than tumors did (p = 0.039). It was tumor-adjacent and tumor-blood pairs that overlapped less than tumor region pairs did.

Using a constant-region primer together with ProtoScript II reverse transcriptase, TCR beta cDNA was made from 500 to 650 ng of total RNA. A slightly modified ARM-PCR protocol with three nested multiplex PCR rounds produced these TCR beta libraries. The two initial PCR rounds, approximately 10 cycles each, used TRBV1-TRBV30 forward and C-beta reverse primers. A single record per CDR3 protein comes from TCRdb applying MiXCR to the multiplex PCR reads. The table has 95,000 to 150,000 distinct CDR3 sequences, approximately 71% seen once; the top ten hold more than 8%. From roughly 21-30 mg of unsorted bulk tissue, DNA and RNA were co-extracted together. Treatment of the patients' primary liver carcinoma consisted of surgical resection. V was trimmed by 3 bases and J by 0 bases, leaving 12 bases between them. The V gene's germline CDR1 is SQVTM and CDR2 ANQGSEA. The CDR3 covers 15 residues. This clonotype was detected ten times or more. What it binds is unknown.

The rearrangement uses TRBV29-1 and TRBJ2-1; D possibly uses TRBD1 or TRBD2 (6 bases each). This TCR was recovered from a woman aged 55-69 years with primary liver carcinoma and hepatitis B virus infection. Sequencing input: tumor-adjacent normal liver tissue. The CDR3 here is CSVDGGGTSYNEQFF. CDR3 nucleotides: TGCAGCGTTGATGGAGGGGGGACCTCCTACAATGAGCAGTTCTTC.